These 24 T cell receptor beta chains were sequenced from one sample in a study of brain T cells in children with intractable seizures. Data came from immunoSEQ multiplex PCR; TCRdb stores just in-frame clones and leaves some out. Seen here are roughly 120,000 clones, roughly 94% observed once, and the top ten hold more than 3%. The sequencing used peripheral blood, collected at surgery. The origin of the receptors is a boy under three years old with hemimegalencephaly and intractable seizures.

V gene TRBV5-1 combines with J gene TRBJ2-5, with a tentative D call TRBD2 (6 bases). Germline V gives CDR1 SGHRS, CDR2 YFSETQ. The CDR3 has 15 residues. Trimming removed 0 bases from V and 1 base from J, with 10 bases in between. The CDR3 region has the DNA TGCGCCAGCAGCTTGGGCGGGATCTCCCAAGAGACCCAGTACTTC. As protein: CASSLGGISQETQYF. Full variable domain (missing parts from reference TRBV5-1 and TRBJ2-5): KAGVTQTPRYLIKTRGQQVTLSCSPISGHRSVSWYQQTPGQGLQFLFEYFSETQRNKGNFPGRFSGRQFSNSRSEMNVSTLELGDSALYLCASSLGGISQETQYFGPGTRLLVL.

The chain links TRBV9 to TRBJ2-3; TRBD2 aligns across 8 bases. The germline V gene encodes CDR1 SGDLS and CDR2 YYNGEE. Trimming cost V 3 bases and J 5 bases; bases outside gene matches: 2. The CDR3 is 13 residues long. CDR3 nucleotides: TGTGCCAGCAGCGGGGGACTAGTAGATACGCAGTATTTT. Translation: CASSGGLVDTQYF.

The chain is built from TRBV19 and TRBJ1-2, with D uncertain. The CDR3 extends over 16 amino acids. Trimming shortened V by 2 bases and J by 2 bases, and 15 bases separated the two germline ends. Per the germline V gene, CDR1 is LNHDA and CDR2 is SQIVND (reference sequence). CDR3 sequence (DNA): TGTGCCAGTAGTATACTCATCCGGACGGGGAACTATGGCTACACCTTC. It translates to CASSILIRTGNYGYTF.

The chain combines TRBV2 with TRBJ2-1; possible D gene TRBD2, 6 bases. The CDR3 has 15 residues. V lost 3 bases and J 0 bases, leaving 9 bases between the germline ends. CDR1 and CDR2 (germline): SNHLY, FYNNEI. The CDR3 region has the DNA TGTGCCAGCAGTGAGATGGACTACTCCTACAATGAGCAGTTCTTC. Its translation is CASSEMDYSYNEQFF.

The chain carries TRBV3-1 (or the pseudogene TRBV3-2) and TRBJ2-5; 12 nucleotides line up with TRBD1. This CDR3 is built from 16 residues. Per the germline V gene, CDR1 is LGHDT and CDR2 is YNNKEL (reference sequence). Trimming at V came to 4 bases and at J to 5 bases, leaving 8 bases not matched to a gene. CDR3 in amino acids: CASSLTGTGGWETQYF. In DNA form, the CDR3 reads TGTGCCAGCAGCCTGACCGGGACAGGGGGCTGGGAGACCCAGTACTTC.

This clone was recorded only once. Other DNA sequences from this sample encode an identical CDR3 as well. This chain's CDR3 is CASSLGRTYEQYF. CDR3 coding DNA: TGTGCCAGCAGTTTAGGAAGAACATACGAGCAGTACTTC. The genes are TRBV27 and TRBJ2-7; D remains ambiguous. Trimming took 2 bases from V and 4 from J, leaving 9 bases between them. The length of the CDR3 is 13 residues. Germline V gene data show CDR1 as MNHEY and CDR2 as SMNVEV (reference sequence).

The chain combines TRBV7-9 with TRBJ2-7; TRBD2 matches at 11 bases. Per germline, CDR1 SEHNR and CDR2 FQNEAQ (reference sequence). The V and J ends lost 5 bases and 2 bases, in that order; junction bases with no gene match: 11. The CDR3 is 17 amino acids. The CDR3 DNA follows: TGTGCCAGCAGCCCAAATCGAGGGGGACTAGCGGCCTACGAGCAGTACTTC. The encoded protein is CASSPNRGGLAAYEQYF.

The genes are TRBV27 and TRBJ2-3, with D maybe TRBD2 (5 bases). CDR3 length: 14 residues. Looked up from germline, CDR1 is MNHEY and CDR2 is SMNVEV (reference sequence). V shed 6 bases and J shed 4 bases, with 14 bases lying between them. CDR3 loop: CASRGWESADTQYF. The CDR3 nucleotides read TGTGCCAGCAGGGGGTGGGAGTCGGCAGATACGCAGTATTTT.

This chain connects TRBV2 to TRBJ2-5, with 7 positions matching TRBD2. Per the germline V gene, CDR1 is SNHLY and CDR2 is FYNNEI. The CDR3 spans 13 residues. After removal of 4 bases from V and 5 bases from J, the junction contained 4 bases not matched to a gene. CDR3 residues: CASSVAGDETQYF. CDR3 nucleotide sequence: TGTGCCAGCAGTGTCGCGGGGGACGAGACCCAGTACTTC.

The chain joins TRBV6-5 to TRBJ1-1; maybe TRBD1 (5 bases). This CDR3 comprises 13 residues. In germline, CDR1 is MNHEY, CDR2 SVGAGI. V gave up 5 bases and J gave up 2 bases, with 9 bases separating them. The CDR3 protein is CASSPQGNTEAFF. The CDR3 DNA reads TGTGCCAGCAGTCCTCAGGGTAACACTGAAGCTTTCTTT.

The chain has TRBV5-1 and TRBJ2-5; D assignment may be TRBD1 or TRBD2 (5 bases each). Germline CDR1 SGHRS, CDR2 YFSETQ. Trimming removed 0 bases from V and 3 bases from J, with 9 bases in between. CDR3 length: 14 residues. CDR3 bases: TGCGCCAGCAGCTTGGGTGGGGGAGAAGAGACCCAGTACTTC. Translating it yields CASSLGGGEETQYF.

CDR3 region: CASSPQSIPAEQYF. The CDR3 DNA reads TGTGCCAGCAGCCCGCAAAGTATACCCGCCGAGCAGTACTTC. The rearrangement links TRBV7-2 to TRBJ2-7; D remains ambiguous. V was cut by 5 bases and J by 6 bases, with 17 bases left in between. Germline V gene data show CDR1 as SGHTA and CDR2 as FQGNSA. The CDR3 loop spans 14 amino acids.

J is TRBJ1-2 and V is TRBV5-1; a possible D gene is TRBD1 (5 bases). Trimming cost V 4 bases and J 8 bases, with 18 bases left between them. This CDR3 spans 14 amino acids. Germline V gene data show CDR1 as SGHRS and CDR2 as YFSETQ. CDR3 sequence: CASSPGGSLEGYTF. In DNA form, the CDR3 reads TGCGCCAGCAGCCCCGGGGGGAGTTTGGAAGGCTACACCTTC.

This clone appeared a single time. The V call is TRBV7-9, the J call TRBJ2-7; 9 bases fit TRBD1. V lost 4 bases to trimming and J lost 1 base; unmatched junction nucleotides: 2. From germline, CDR1 is SEHNR and CDR2 FQNEAQ (reference sequence). The CDR3 covers 14 residues. The CDR3 spells CASSSGTGSYEQYF. The CDR3 DNA follows: TGTGCCAGCAGCTCCGGGACAGGGTCCTACGAGCAGTACTTC.

The chain uses TRBV6-5 and TRBJ2-3, with 9 bases matching TRBD2. The CDR3 totals 13 residues. With V trimmed by 7 bases and J by 5 bases, 4 bases remained unmatched. Germline V gene data show CDR1 as MNHEY and CDR2 as SVGAGI. The CDR3, as DNA: TGTGCCAGCACCAATAGCGGGGGAGATACGCAGTATTTT. It is translated as CASTNSGGDTQYF.

The rearrangement links TRBV5-6 to TRBJ1-5, with D tentatively TRBD1 (5 bases). The germline CDR1 and CDR2 sequences are SGHDT and YYEEEE. V dropped 2 bases and J dropped 0 bases, with 6 bases sitting between them. The CDR3 totals 14 residues. The DNA for the CDR3 is TGTGCCAGCAGCTTACAGGATAGCAATCAGCCCCAGCATTTT. Protein sequence: CASSLQDSNQPQHF.

The CDR3 DNA reads TGTGCCAGCAGCTCGCTGGGTGGGGGAAATTCACCCCTCCACTTT. It specifies CASSSLGGGNSPLHF. The gene calls are TRBV7-3 and TRBJ1-6, with a tentative D call TRBD1 (5 bases). The germline CDR1 and CDR2 sequences are SGHTA and FQGTGA. The CDR3 covers 15 residues. V lost 4 bases to trimming and J lost 7 bases, with 14 bases between them.

The chain is built from TRBV19 and TRBJ2-3; D assignment may be TRBD1 or TRBD2 (6 bases each). CDR3 length: 15 amino acids. Trimming removed 11 bases from V and 2 bases from J, with 20 bases in between. CDR1 is LNHDA, CDR2 SQIVND, per germline (reference sequence). Written as DNA, the CDR3 is TGTGCCGTTCGGGGGCGGACCGACTCCACAGATACGCAGTATTTT. This sequence encodes CAVRGRTDSTDTQYF.

The chain couples TRBV19 to TRBJ1-2; 7 nucleotides align to TRBD1. Germline values: CDR1 LNHDA, CDR2 SQIVND (reference sequence). The CDR3 length is 13 residues. Trimming removed 6 bases from V and 6 bases from J; junction bases left unmatched: 7. The CDR3 region is CASSTSTGNGYTF. In DNA form, the CDR3 reads TGTGCCAGTAGCACATCGACAGGGAATGGCTACACCTTC.

This clone was detected once. This chain joins TRBV7-2 and TRBJ1-6; D gene ambiguous. The CDR3 totals 14 residues. The V gene's germline CDR1 is SGHTA and CDR2 FQGNSA. V was shortened by 5 bases and J by 8 bases, with 13 bases between the two germline ends. CDR3 residues: CASSLRLGYSPLHF. The CDR3 nucleotides are TGTGCCAGCAGCCTCAGGTTAGGGTATTCACCCCTCCACTTT.

This clone was seen only a few times. The rearrangement joins TRBV6-5 to TRBJ1-2; the D is unclear. This CDR3 is built from 13 residues. V shed 1 base and J shed 4 bases, with 7 bases lying between them. CDR1 MNHEY and CDR2 SVGAGI come from the germline V gene. The CDR3 protein is CASSYFVGYGYTF. The CDR3 DNA is TGTGCCAGCAGTTACTTCGTAGGCTATGGCTACACCTTC.

The rearrangement uses TRBV5-1 and TRBJ2-1; a weak D match, TRBD1 (9 bases). The CDR3 is 18 amino acids. CDR1 and CDR2 from the germline V gene are SGHRS and YFSETQ. V was clipped by 4 bases and J by 8 bases, with 28 bases between them. This CDR3 reads CASSPLPGGDREFDEQFF. Written as DNA, the CDR3 is TGCGCCAGCAGCCCGCTCCCGGGGGGGGACAGGGAGTTCGATGAGCAGTTCTTC.

The chain links TRBV2 to TRBJ2-6, with a tentative D call TRBD2 (5 bases). Trimming stripped 6 bases from V and 1 base from J, with 10 bases between. Germline V gene sequence: CDR1 SNHLY, CDR2 FYNNEI. This CDR3 spans 15 amino acids. Here the CDR3 DNA reads TGTGCCAGCAGGTTCGGGATTTCTGGGGCCAACGTCCTGACTTTC. It specifies CASRFGISGANVLTF.

This chain uses TRBV7-9 with TRBJ2-1; a weak D match, TRBD1 (5 bases). The CDR3 totals 14 residues. V gave up 3 bases and J gave up 4 bases, with 10 bases separating them. Germline V gives CDR1 SEHNR, CDR2 FQNEAQ (reference sequence). The chain's CDR3 is CASSFDQGYNEQFF. CDR3 nucleotides: TGTGCCAGCAGCTTTGACCAGGGATACAATGAGCAGTTCTTC.